This T cell receptor beta chain was captured by sequencing in a study of CD8 T cells in Susac syndrome. RNA totalling roughly 0.5 to 1 ug underwent reverse transcription with random hexamers. The authors amplified TCR beta CDR3 across 54 Vbeta and 13 Jbeta using immunoSEQ multiplex PCR. Each CDR3 protein is one row after TCRdb ran MiXCR on the immunoSEQ multiplex PCR reads. In the table there are roughly 150,000 distinct CDR3 sequences, roughly 95% of which are singletons. The CDR3 consists of 13 residues. Germline trimming cut 6 bases from V and 10 bases from J; bases unmatched to any gene: 7. Germline lookup yields CDR1 MNHEY and CDR2 SVGAGI. TCR beta sequencing covered blood CD8+ and CD4+ T cells. Those who served as multiple sclerosis controls were treatment-naive patients with stable or active relapsing-remitting disease. The CD8+ and CD4+ T cells were isolated magnetically using a negative isolation approach, whereas the TEMRA cells were enriched by FACS.

The gene calls are TRBV6-5 and TRBJ2-4; TRBD1 matches 9 bases. The specimen was CD4+ T cells from PBMCs. The sequence came from a human donor with multiple sclerosis. The DNA of the CDR3 is TGTGCCAGCAGGATACAGGGGGCGGGAATTCAGTACTTC. This sequence encodes CASRIQGAGIQYF.